Listed below are T cell receptor beta chains from one sample, sequenced in a study of CD8 T cells in Susac syndrome. One entry per CDR3 protein, called by TCRdb with MiXCR from the immunoSEQ multiplex PCR reads. The data show about 140,000 distinct CDR3 sequences, approximately 95% seen once. The specimen sequenced was CD4+ T cells from PBMCs. Receptors originate from a human donor with Susac syndrome. The CDR3 runs from the conserved cysteine through the conserved F or W. A D gene is named only where the DNA matches it firmly. Clone size appears in some rows only: once, few, many, or a class for an expanded clone.

d_call j_call v_call cdr3_length clone_size cdr3_aa cdr3_nt
. TRBJ2-3 TRBV15 14 once CATSRDGTTDTQYF TGTGCCACCAGCAGAGATGGGACCACAGATACGCAGTATTTT
. TRBJ1-4 TRBV19 12 . CASSILFGELFF TGTGCCAGTAGTATCCTCTTCGGGGAACTGTTTTTT
TRBD1 TRBJ1-2 TRBV3-1 13 once CASSQGRDSRYTF TGTGCCAGCAGCCAAGGAAGGGACAGCCGCTACACCTTC
. TRBJ2-5 TRBV9 15 . CASSTHPTGQETQYF TGTGCCAGCAGCACCCACCCTACAGGGCAAGAGACCCAGTACTTC
. TRBJ1-1 TRBV7-9 13 . CASSLEVSRGAFF TGTGCCAGCAGCTTAGAAGTTTCCAGAGGGGCTTTCTTT
TRBD1 TRBJ2-7 TRBV20-1 14 . CSARSSDRGNEQYF TGCAGTGCTAGATCCTCGGACAGGGGAAACGAGCAGTACTTC
. TRBJ2-5 TRBV3-1 13 . CASSRRGWETQYF TGTGCCAGCAGCCGCCGGGGTTGGGAGACCCAGTACTTC
. TRBJ2-1 TRBV12-3/TRBV12-4 13 . CASKLRDYNEQFF TGTGCCAGCAAACTGCGAGATTACAATGAGCAGTTCTTC
TRBD1 TRBJ2-7 TRBV15 14 . CATSTPGTGDEQYF TGTGCCACCAGCACCCCCGGGACAGGGGACGAGCAGTACTTC
. TRBJ2-2 TRBV7-2 13 . CASSLVRGGELFF TGTGCCAGCAGCTTAGTTCGAGGCGGGGAGCTGTTTTTT
. TRBJ2-2 TRBV6-4 14 . CASAHTTGTGELFF TGTGCCAGCGCCCACACCACGGGGACCGGGGAGCTGTTTTTT
TRBD2 TRBJ2-1 TRBV30 12 once CACPGGHNEQFF TGTGCCTGCCCGGGAGGCCATAATGAGCAGTTCTTC
TRBD2 TRBJ2-3 TRBV7-2 15 . CASSLPTSGADTQYF TGTGCCAGCAGCTTGCCTACTAGCGGGGCAGATACGCAGTATTTT
. TRBJ2-3 TRBV3-1 13 . CASSQGFKERQYF TGTGCCAGCAGCCAAGGTTTTAAGGAGAGACAGTATTTT
TRBD1 TRBJ2-7 TRBV18 13 . CASSRTGSYEQYF TGTGCCAGCTCACGGACAGGGTCCTACGAGCAGTACTTC
. TRBJ2-1 TRBV5-1 13 . CASSLSRTNEQFF TGCGCCAGCAGCTTGAGTAGGACTAATGAGCAGTTCTTC
. TRBJ2-4 TRBV12-5 16 . CASGYVGALAKNIQYF TGTGCTAGTGGTTATGTAGGAGCGCTAGCCAAAAACATTCAGTACTTC
. TRBJ1-1 TRBV14 13 . CASSQGPGSEAFF TGTGCCAGCAGCCAAGGTCCAGGGAGTGAAGCTTTCTTT
. TRBJ2-1 TRBV7-3 13 . CASSLIPDNEQFF TGTGCCAGCAGCTTAATACCGGACAATGAGCAGTTCTTC
. TRBJ2-2 TRBV20-1 11 . CSAEYTGELFF TGCAGTGCTGAATACACCGGGGAGCTGTTTTTT
. TRBJ2-1 TRBV5-1 15 once CASSLSGGYNNEQFF TGCGCCAGCAGCTTGTCTGGCGGCTACAACAATGAGCAGTTCTTC
. TRBJ2-3 TRBV12-3/TRBV12-4 11 . CASSYRVAQYF TGTGCCAGCAGTTACAGGGTAGCGCAGTATTTT